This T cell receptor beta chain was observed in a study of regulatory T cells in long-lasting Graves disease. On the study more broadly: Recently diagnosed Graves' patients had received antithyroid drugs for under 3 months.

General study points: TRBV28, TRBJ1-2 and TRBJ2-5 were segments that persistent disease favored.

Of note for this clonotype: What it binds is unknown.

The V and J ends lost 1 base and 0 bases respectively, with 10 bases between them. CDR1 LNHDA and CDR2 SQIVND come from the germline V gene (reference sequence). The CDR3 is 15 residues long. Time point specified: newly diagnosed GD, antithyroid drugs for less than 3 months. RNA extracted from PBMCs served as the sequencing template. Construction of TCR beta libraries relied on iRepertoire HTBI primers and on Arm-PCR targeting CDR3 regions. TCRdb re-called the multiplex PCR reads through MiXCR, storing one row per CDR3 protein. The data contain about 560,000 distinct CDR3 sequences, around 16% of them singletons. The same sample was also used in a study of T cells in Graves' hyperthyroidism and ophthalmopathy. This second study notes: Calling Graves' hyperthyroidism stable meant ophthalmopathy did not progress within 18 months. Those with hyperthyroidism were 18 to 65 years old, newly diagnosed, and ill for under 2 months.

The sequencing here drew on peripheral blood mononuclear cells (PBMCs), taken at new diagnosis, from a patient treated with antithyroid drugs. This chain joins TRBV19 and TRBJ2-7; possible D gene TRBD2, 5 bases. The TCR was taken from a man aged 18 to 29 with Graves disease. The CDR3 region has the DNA TGTGCCAGTAGTATAGCCGGGATCGCCTCCTACGAGCAGTACTTC. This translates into CASSIAGIASYEQYF.